This record concerns one TCR beta chain sequence. The target antigen is unknown. The sample is drawn from a study of cytomegalovirus exposure and HLA in healthy donors. In the study overall: The study placed approximately 78% of its roughly 410 genotyped donors in the Caucasian-associated ancestry cluster. Study-level points and caveats: The authors reported that TCR beta sequences could predict HLA-A and HLA-B alleles. These predictions were accurate for most subjects in the first cohort. Rare TCR sequences predominated, though certain public TCRs were found in many donors. Among the most significant clusters, several appeared linked to common viral pathogens in a later analysis.

PCR used 60 Vbeta primers and 13 Jbeta primers. Using immunoSEQ multiplex PCR, the repertoire was profiled, and TCRdb retains in-frame clones only, with some absent. In all, the sample yields over 40,000 clones. CDR3 length: 15 residues. The germline gives CDR1 MNHNS, CDR2 SASEGT. J lost 8 bases, V lost 6 bases, and 10 bases had no gene match. This chain links TRBV6-1 with TRBJ2-1; 10 nucleotides line up with TRBD2. This sequence originates from a middle-aged woman in good health and CMV-seronegative. The sequenced sample was PBMCs. DNA of the CDR3: TGTGCCAGCAGCTCAAAGCGGGAGGGCGGCGATGAGCAGTTCTTC. Encoded protein: CASSSKREGGDEQFF.